These 31 T cell receptor beta chains were sequenced from one sample in a study of response to subunit inactivated influenza vaccine. TCRdb redid the calling of the RT-PCR reads with MiXCR, one entry per CDR3 protein. The data show 700,000 to 900,000 distinct CDR3 sequences, with around 21% seen just once and around 9.6% held by the top ten. The sample was PBMCs from blood, taken about 5 days after vaccination. These receptors came from a man in his fifties or sixties who received an inactivated influenza vaccine.

This clonotype has a count of ten or more. The chain has TRBV29-1 and TRBJ2-7; 8 nucleotides line up with TRBD1. There are 13 residues in the CDR3. From germline, CDR1 is SQVTM and CDR2 ANQGSEA. V shed 7 bases, J shed 2 bases, and the junction held 7 bases outside the gene matches. CDR3 region: CSGIPQGAYEQYF. CDR3 sequence (DNA): TGCAGCGGAATACCACAGGGGGCCTACGAGCAGTACTTC.

The chain combines TRBV27 with TRBJ1-1; a possible D gene is TRBD1 (5 bases). CDR1 is MNHEY, CDR2 SMNVEV, per germline (reference sequence). V gave up 2 bases and J gave up 6 bases, with 19 bases separating them. The CDR3 runs 16 residues. The CDR3 region has the DNA TGTGCCAGCAGTTTAATGGTTAGGGGACTTACGTCTGAAGCTTTCTTT. As protein: CASSLMVRGLTSEAFF.

The rearrangement links TRBV20-1 to TRBJ1-4; possibly TRBD1 for D (6 bases). This CDR3 has 13 amino acids. In germline, CDR1 is DFQATT, CDR2 SNEGSKA (reference sequence). V lost 6 bases to trimming and J lost 7 bases, with 15 bases between them. This CDR3 is CSASRDTREKLFF. The DNA of the CDR3 is TGCAGTGCCTCCCGGGACACTCGTGAAAAACTGTTTTTT.

The chain's CDR3 is CASSPWAYQETQYF. CDR3 DNA sequence: TGTGCCAGCAGCCCATGGGCCTACCAAGAGACCCAGTACTTC. The rearrangement joins TRBV9 to TRBJ2-5, with D uncertain. The CDR3 runs 14 residues. V lost 4 bases to trimming and J lost 0 bases, with 10 bases between them. Germline-derived CDR1 and CDR2 are SGDLS and YYNGEE.

The V and J genes are TRBV7-9 and TRBJ2-1, with D possibly TRBD2 on 6 matching bases. V lost 7 bases and J 9 bases, leaving 13 bases between the germline ends. The CDR3 contains 12 residues. Germline V lookup: CDR1 SEHNR, CDR2 FQNEAQ (reference sequence). The CDR3 loop reads CASTEMGGEQFF. CDR3 nucleotides: TGTGCCAGCACCGAAATGGGGGGTGAGCAGTTCTTC.

The chain recombines TRBV5-6 with TRBJ2-3; TRBD1 matches 9 bases. V shed 0 bases and J 6 bases; nucleotides not matched to a gene: 8. Germline values: CDR1 SGHDT, CDR2 YYEEEE. This CDR3 is 16 amino acids long. This CDR3 reads CASSLGPGQGYDTQYF. CDR3 sequence (DNA): TGTGCCAGCAGCTTGGGACCGGGACAGGGTTACGATACGCAGTATTTT. The full variable domain, in which reference TRBV5-6 and TRBJ2-3 provide the parts outside the CDR3, is DAGVTQSPTHLIKTRGQQVTLRCSPKSGHDTVSWYQQALGQGPQFIFQYYEEEERQRGNFPDRFSGHQFPNYSSELNVNALLLGDSALYLCASSLGPGQGYDTQYFGPGTRLTVL.

This clonotype was detected only a few times. V gene TRBV28 combines with J gene TRBJ1-1; D remains ambiguous. This CDR3 is built from 13 residues. The germline V gene has CDR1 MDHEN and CDR2 SYDVKM. V was cut by 6 bases and J by 0 bases, with 8 bases left in between. CDR3 region: CASRARVNTEAFF. In DNA form, the CDR3 reads TGTGCCAGCAGAGCCCGGGTGAACACTGAAGCTTTCTTT.

The V gene is TRBV24-1, the J gene TRBJ2-1; the match to TRBD2 covers 11 bases. V shed 4 bases and J 6 bases; nucleotides not matched to a gene: 7. This CDR3 is built from 16 residues. Germline CDR1 is KGHDR and CDR2 is SFDVKD. CDR3 sequence (DNA): TGTGCCACCAGTGACCTCATAGCGGGAGGGCGCAATGAGCAGTTCTTC. This codes for CATSDLIAGGRNEQFF.

This clonotype was observed many times. The chain has TRBV12-3 or TRBV12-4 and TRBJ2-7; D is unresolved. The CDR3 totals 12 residues. The V end lost 6 bases, the J end lost 3 bases, and 9 bases lay between the germline ends. CDR3 nucleotides: TGTGCCAGCAGCCCACGAGGCTACGAGCAGTACTTC. Translation: CASSPRGYEQYF.

The chain couples TRBV15 to TRBJ2-1; D could derive from TRBD1 or TRBD2 (6 bases each). The CDR3 has 15 amino acids. V dropped 1 base and J dropped 1 base, with 8 bases sitting between them. Germline-derived CDR1 and CDR2 are LNHNV and YYDKDF (reference sequence). CDR3 nucleotide sequence: TGTGCCACCAGCAGAGCGGGGGCTTCCTACAATGAGCAGTTCTTC. It translates to CATSRAGASYNEQFF.

This clonotype came up many times. The J gene is TRBJ2-1, the V gene TRBV6-5; unclear D gene. CDR1 MNHEY and CDR2 SVGAGI come from the germline V gene. The CDR3 has 14 residues. Between the trimmed V and J ends, which lost 0 bases and 4 bases, there was a span of 7 bases. CDR3 protein: CASSYSSVYNEQFF. In DNA, the CDR3 is TGTGCCAGCAGTTACTCCTCGGTGTACAATGAGCAGTTCTTC.

This chain connects TRBV15 to TRBJ2-1; weak D call: TRBD2 (5 bases). Per the germline V gene, CDR1 is LNHNV and CDR2 is YYDKDF (reference sequence). The CDR3 has 15 amino acids. V was pared by 6 bases and J by 8 bases, with 20 bases between. CDR3 sequence reads: CATRREPFGIHEQFF. The CDR3 DNA reads TGTGCCACCAGGAGGGAACCCTTTGGTATACATGAGCAGTTCTTC. The variable domain in full, completed from reference TRBV15 and TRBJ2-1, reads DAMVIQNPRYQVTQFGKPVTLSCSQTLNHNVMYWYQQKSSQAPKLLFHYYDKDFNNEADTPDNFQSRRPNTSFCFLDIRSPGLGDTAMYLCATRREPFGIHEQFFGPGTRLTVL.

CDR3 coding DNA: TGTGCCAGCAGTTCAACCTCGATTTTCGATGGCTACACCTTC. This encodes CASSSTSIFDGYTF. V is TRBV12-3 or TRBV12-4 and J is TRBJ1-2; D is unclear. With 4 bases removed from V and 6 bases from J, the gap between germline ends came to 15 bases. This CDR3 region has 14 residues.

This clonotype was observed at least ten times. The chain links TRBV12-3 or TRBV12-4 to TRBJ2-1, with D possibly being TRBD1 or TRBD2 (7 bases each). Trimming took 7 bases from V and 2 from J, leaving 15 bases between them. The CDR3 has 15 amino acids. The CDR3 region is CASTRGGGTYNEQFF. CDR3 sequence (DNA): TGTGCCAGCACCAGGGGGGGGGGCACCTACAATGAGCAGTTCTTC.

The J gene is TRBJ2-7, the V gene TRBV29-1, with 9 bases matching TRBD1. The germline CDR1 and CDR2 sequences are SQVTM and ANQGSEA. The ends lost 0 bases at V and 6 bases at J; junction bases unmatched: 15. This CDR3 is built from 17 residues. CDR3 sequence (DNA): TGCAGCGTTGAAGATCTGGGGCAACAGGGGGCACCTCCCGAGCAGTACTTC. Amino acid sequence: CSVEDLGQQGAPPEQYF.

J is TRBJ2-1 and V is TRBV20-1; TRBD1 matches 7 bases. The V gene end was trimmed by 3 bases and the J gene end by 0 bases; junction bases not matched to a gene: 2. The CDR3 consists of 14 residues. Germline values: CDR1 DFQATT, CDR2 SNEGSKA (reference sequence). CDR3 DNA: TGCAGTGCTAGTCAGGGGGACTCCTACAATGAGCAGTTCTTC. This encodes CSASQGDSYNEQFF.

This clonotype has ten or more counts. This chain uses TRBV12-3 or TRBV12-4 with TRBJ2-2, with unresolved D. V was trimmed by 5 bases and J by 0 bases, leaving 7 bases between them. The CDR3 is made up of 14 amino acids. CDR3 amino acids: CASSPYSNTGELFF. CDR3 nucleotides: TGTGCCAGCAGTCCCTATTCGAACACCGGGGAGCTGTTTTTT.

The gene calls are TRBV18 and TRBJ1-2, with D maybe TRBD1 (6 bases). The CDR3 has 16 amino acids. Germline loops: CDR1 KGHSH, CDR2 LQKENI. Trimming shortened V by 2 bases and J by 2 bases, and 15 bases separated the two germline ends. CDR3 coding DNA: TGTGCCAGCTCACCAAAGGGGGACACGAGAAACTATGGCTACACCTTC. This sequence encodes CASSPKGDTRNYGYTF.

This clonotype came up a few times. The chain recombines TRBV10-3 with TRBJ2-3; 10 bases fit TRBD1. CDR3 length: 12 amino acids. J lost 5 bases, V lost 10 bases, and 3 bases had no gene match. Germline V gene lookup returns CDR1 ENHRY and CDR2 SYGVKD. The CDR3 region is CATGTGEDTQYF. In DNA form, the CDR3 reads TGTGCCACGGGGACAGGGGAAGATACGCAGTATTTT.

This clonotype has just a few counts. The chain carries TRBV20-1 and TRBJ2-7; D may be TRBD2 (6 bases). Trimming cost V 5 bases and J 0 bases, with 14 bases left between them. Germline CDR1 DFQATT, CDR2 SNEGSKA (reference sequence). The CDR3 spans 14 residues. CDR3 residues: CSAPGEASSYEQYF. As DNA, the CDR3 is TGCAGTGCTCCGGGAGAGGCCAGCTCCTACGAGCAGTACTTC.

The V call is TRBV6-6, the J call TRBJ2-1; TRBD2 agrees at 9 bases. Germline V gene data show CDR1 as MNHNY and CDR2 as SVGAGI (reference sequence). Trimming cost V 5 bases and J 7 bases; bases outside gene matches: 3. The CDR3 spans 13 residues. DNA for the CDR3: TGTGCCAGCAGTAATCTAGCGGGGAATGAGCAGTTCTTC. Translating gives CASSNLAGNEQFF.

The gene calls are TRBV5-6 and TRBJ2-2, with D hard to call. There are 18 residues in the CDR3. Germline-derived CDR1 and CDR2 are SGHDT and YYEEEE. V lost 2 bases to trimming and J lost 0 bases, with 17 bases between them. CDR3 DNA sequence: TGTGCCAGCAGCTTCCCCGCGAGAGACCCTACGAACACCGGGGAGCTGTTTTTT. Translated, it gives CASSFPARDPTNTGELFF.

In this sample, this clonotype turned up many times. The V and J genes are TRBV20-1 and TRBJ2-1; 12 bases line up with TRBD2. The CDR3 spans 17 residues. Trimming cost V 1 base and J 4 bases; bases outside gene matches: 8. Germline CDR1 is DFQATT and CDR2 is SNEGSKA (reference sequence). CDR3 sequence reads: CSARGGLAGSLYNEQFF. The CDR3 coding sequence is TGCAGTGCTAGAGGTGGACTAGCGGGATCCCTGTACAATGAGCAGTTCTTC.

The chain joins TRBV28 to TRBJ2-1; D call uncertain. With 3 bases removed from V and 2 bases from J, the gap between germline ends came to 8 bases. The germline V gene encodes CDR1 MDHEN and CDR2 SYDVKM. The CDR3 is made up of 14 amino acids. CDR3 sequence: CASSLQRTYNEQFF. As DNA, the CDR3 is TGTGCCAGCAGTTTGCAGCGAACCTACAATGAGCAGTTCTTC.

The V gene is TRBV20-1, the J gene TRBJ2-5; 8 positions match TRBD1. The CDR3 extends over 12 amino acids. The germline V gene encodes CDR1 DFQATT and CDR2 SNEGSKA (reference sequence). V shed 4 bases, J shed 5 bases, and the junction held 3 bases outside the gene matches. CDR3 in amino acids: CSAIRGLETQYF. The DNA of the CDR3 is TGCAGTGCTATCAGGGGGCTGGAGACCCAGTACTTC.

The rearrangement uses TRBV13 and TRBJ2-2; maybe TRBD1 (5 bases). V lost 5 bases to trimming and J lost 7 bases, with 14 bases between them. Germline CDR1 is PRHDT and CDR2 is FYEKMQ (reference sequence). The CDR3 is 14 amino acids. In DNA, the CDR3 is TGTGCCAGCAGCCTCGCAGGGTCCAGCGGGGAGCTGTTTTTT. Translating gives CASSLAGSSGELFF.

There are a few counts of this clonotype. The chain recombines TRBV2 with TRBJ2-7; no reliable D call. CDR3 size: 14 residues. CDR1 is SNHLY, CDR2 FYNNEI, per germline. Deletions cut 4 bases from V and 9 bases from J, with 19 bases between. CDR3 sequence reads: CASSVADKGALQYF. In DNA, the CDR3 is TGTGCCAGCAGTGTCGCAGATAAAGGAGCGTTGCAGTACTTC.

This chain connects TRBV27 to TRBJ2-3, with D perhaps TRBD1 (6 bases). The CDR3 has 17 residues. Germline V gives CDR1 MNHEY, CDR2 SMNVEV (reference sequence). V was clipped by 4 bases and J by 0 bases, with 17 bases between them. CDR3 nucleotide sequence: TGTGCCAGCAGTTCATGGGGGCTTGCTTCTAGCACAGATACGCAGTATTTT. Translated, it gives CASSSWGLASSTDTQYF.

V gene TRBV4-3 combines with J gene TRBJ2-6, with D perhaps TRBD1 (6 bases). The CDR3 contains 18 residues. With 0 bases removed from V and 0 bases from J, the gap between germline ends came to 12 bases. CDR1 and CDR2 (germline): LGHNA, YSLEER. In nucleotides, the CDR3 is TGCGCCAGCAGCCAAGACCTACCGACAGGCTCTGGGGCCAACGTCCTGACTTTC. Encoded protein: CASSQDLPTGSGANVLTF.

The rearrangement links TRBV20-1 to TRBJ2-7; maybe TRBD1 (5 bases). The CDR3 runs 12 residues. With 6 bases removed from V and 6 bases from J, the gap between germline ends came to 15 bases. CDR1 and CDR2 from the germline V gene are DFQATT and SNEGSKA (reference sequence). The CDR3 reads CSAIRGASEQYF. CDR3 nucleotide sequence: TGCAGTGCCATTCGTGGGGCGAGCGAGCAGTACTTC.

The chain uses TRBV10-2 and TRBJ2-7; D assignment may be TRBD1 or TRBD2 (5 bases each). Germline V lookup: CDR1 WSHSY, CDR2 SAAADI. CDR3 length: 16 residues. The germline V and J ends were trimmed by 1 base and 3 bases, with 16 bases remaining between them. The CDR3 DNA follows: TGCGCCAGCAGTGAGTTTGAGGGACCCAGAGGCTACGAGCAGTACTTC. It codes for CASSEFEGPRGYEQYF.